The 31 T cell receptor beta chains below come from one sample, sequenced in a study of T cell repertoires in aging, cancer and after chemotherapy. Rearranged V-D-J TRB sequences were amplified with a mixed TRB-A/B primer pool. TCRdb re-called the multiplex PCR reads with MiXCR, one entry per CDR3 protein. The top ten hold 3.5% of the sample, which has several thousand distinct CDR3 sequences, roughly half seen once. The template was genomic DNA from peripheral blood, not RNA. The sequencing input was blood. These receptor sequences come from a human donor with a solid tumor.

For the CDR3, the DNA is TGTGCCAGCAGTTACTCGAGCGGGGTCAATCAGCCCCAGCATTTT. Translating it yields CASSYSSGVNQPQHF. This chain joins TRBV6-5 and TRBJ1-5; D remains unclear. Looked up from germline, CDR1 is MNHEY and CDR2 is SVGAGI. The CDR3 consists of 15 residues. Trimming stripped 0 bases from V and 3 bases from J, with 9 bases between.

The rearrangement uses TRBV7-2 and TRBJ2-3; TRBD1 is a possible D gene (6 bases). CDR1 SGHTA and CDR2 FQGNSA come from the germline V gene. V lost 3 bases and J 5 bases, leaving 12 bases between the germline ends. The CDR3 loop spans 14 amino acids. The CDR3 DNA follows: TGTGCCAGCAGCTTCCCGACAGGAGTAGATACGCAGTATTTT. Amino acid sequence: CASSFPTGVDTQYF.

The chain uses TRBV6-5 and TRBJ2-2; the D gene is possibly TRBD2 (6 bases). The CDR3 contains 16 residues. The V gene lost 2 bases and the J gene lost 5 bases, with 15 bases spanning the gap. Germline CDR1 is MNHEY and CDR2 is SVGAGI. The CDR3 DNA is TGTGCCAGCAGTTACCACGGGCAGGGAGGAACCGGGGAGCTGTTTTTT. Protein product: CASSYHGQGGTGELFF.

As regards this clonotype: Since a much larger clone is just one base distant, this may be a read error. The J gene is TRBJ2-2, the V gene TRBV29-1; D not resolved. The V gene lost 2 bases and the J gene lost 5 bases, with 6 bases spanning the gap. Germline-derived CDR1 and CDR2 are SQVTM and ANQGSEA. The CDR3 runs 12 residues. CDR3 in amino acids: CSVEPQTGELFF. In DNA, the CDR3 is TGCAGCGTTGAACCCCAAACCGGGGAGCTGTTTTTT.

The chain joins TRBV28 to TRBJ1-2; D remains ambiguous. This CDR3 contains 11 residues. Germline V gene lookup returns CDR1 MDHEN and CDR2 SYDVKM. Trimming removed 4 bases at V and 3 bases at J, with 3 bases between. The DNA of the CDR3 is TGTGCCAGCAGTTCTGACTATGGCTACACCTTC. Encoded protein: CASSSDYGYTF.

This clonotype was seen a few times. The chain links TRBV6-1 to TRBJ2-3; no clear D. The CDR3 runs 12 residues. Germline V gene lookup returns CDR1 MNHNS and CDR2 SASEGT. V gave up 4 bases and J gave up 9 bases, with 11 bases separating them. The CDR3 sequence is CASSVQPRTQYF. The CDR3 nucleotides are TGTGCCAGCAGTGTTCAGCCCCGGACGCAGTATTTT.

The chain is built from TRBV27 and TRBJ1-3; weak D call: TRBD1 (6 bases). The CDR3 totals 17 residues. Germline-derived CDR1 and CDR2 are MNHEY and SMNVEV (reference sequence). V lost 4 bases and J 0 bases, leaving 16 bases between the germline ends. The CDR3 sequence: CASSYSNLGGSGNTIYF. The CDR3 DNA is TGTGCCAGCAGTTACTCGAATTTAGGGGGCTCTGGAAACACCATATATTTT.

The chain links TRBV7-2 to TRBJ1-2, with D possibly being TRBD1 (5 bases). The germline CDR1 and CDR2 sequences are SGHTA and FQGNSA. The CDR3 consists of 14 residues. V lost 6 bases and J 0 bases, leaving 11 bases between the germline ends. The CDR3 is CASRPGRTNYGYTF. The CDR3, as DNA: TGTGCCAGCAGACCGGGACGGACTAACTATGGCTACACCTTC. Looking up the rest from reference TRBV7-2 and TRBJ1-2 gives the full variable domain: GAGVSQSPSNKVTEKGKDVELRCDPISGHTALYWYRQSLGQGLEFLIYFQGNSAPDKSGLPSDRFSAERTGGSVSTLTIQRTQQEDSAVYLCASRPGRTNYGYTFGSGTRLTVV.

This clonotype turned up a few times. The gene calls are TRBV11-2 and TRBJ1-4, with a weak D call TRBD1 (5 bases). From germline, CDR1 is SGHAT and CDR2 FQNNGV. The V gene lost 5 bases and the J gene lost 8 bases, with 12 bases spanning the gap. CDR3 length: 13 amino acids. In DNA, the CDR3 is TGTGCCAGCAGCCTAGCTTGGGGGGAAAAACTGTTTTTT. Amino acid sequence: CASSLAWGEKLFF.

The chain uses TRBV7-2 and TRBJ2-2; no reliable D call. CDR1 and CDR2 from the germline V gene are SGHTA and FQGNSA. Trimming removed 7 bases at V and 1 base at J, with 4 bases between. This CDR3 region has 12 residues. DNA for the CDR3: TGTGCCAGCATCCAGAACACCGGGGAGCTGTTTTTT. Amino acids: CASIQNTGELFF.

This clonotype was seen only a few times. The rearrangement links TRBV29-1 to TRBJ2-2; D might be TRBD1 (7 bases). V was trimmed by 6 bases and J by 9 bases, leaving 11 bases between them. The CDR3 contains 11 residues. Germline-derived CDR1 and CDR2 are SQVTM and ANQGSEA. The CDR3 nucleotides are TGCAGCGTCCAGGGGGGACGGGAGCTGTTTTTT. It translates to CSVQGGRELFF.

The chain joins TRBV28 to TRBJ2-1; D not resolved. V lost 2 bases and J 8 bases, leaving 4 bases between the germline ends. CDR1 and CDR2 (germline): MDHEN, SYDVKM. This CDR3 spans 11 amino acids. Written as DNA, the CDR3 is TGTGCCAGCAGTTTAGGCGATGAGCAGTTCTTC. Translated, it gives CASSLGDEQFF.

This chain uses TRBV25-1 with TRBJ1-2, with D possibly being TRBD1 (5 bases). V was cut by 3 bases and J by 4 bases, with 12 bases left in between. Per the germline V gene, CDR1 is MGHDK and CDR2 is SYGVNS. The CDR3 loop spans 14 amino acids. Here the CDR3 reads CASSDDWGTYGYTF. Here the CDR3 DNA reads TGTGCCAGCAGTGATGATTGGGGGACCTATGGCTACACCTTC.

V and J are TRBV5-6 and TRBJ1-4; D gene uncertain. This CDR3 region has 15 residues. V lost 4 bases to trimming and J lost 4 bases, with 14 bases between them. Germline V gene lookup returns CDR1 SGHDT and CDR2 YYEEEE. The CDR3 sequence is CASSPLWAGNEKLFF. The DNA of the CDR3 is TGTGCCAGCAGCCCCCTTTGGGCGGGTAATGAAAAACTGTTTTTT.

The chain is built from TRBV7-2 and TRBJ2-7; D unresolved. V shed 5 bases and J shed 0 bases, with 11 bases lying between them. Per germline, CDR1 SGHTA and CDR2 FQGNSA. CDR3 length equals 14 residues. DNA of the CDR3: TGTGCCAGCAGCCTTACCGAGAGCTCCTACGAGCAGTACTTC. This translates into CASSLTESSYEQYF.

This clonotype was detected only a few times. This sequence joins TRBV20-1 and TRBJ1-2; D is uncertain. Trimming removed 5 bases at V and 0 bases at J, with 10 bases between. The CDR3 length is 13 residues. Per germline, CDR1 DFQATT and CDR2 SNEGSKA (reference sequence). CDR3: CSAWLGANYGYTF. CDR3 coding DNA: TGCAGTGCTTGGTTAGGCGCTAACTATGGCTACACCTTC.

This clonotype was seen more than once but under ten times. Written as DNA, the CDR3 is TGTGCCAGCAGTTTAGGTAGCGGGAGGGGCGAGCAGTACTTC. Encoded protein: CASSLGSGRGEQYF. The chain links TRBV28 to TRBJ2-7; TRBD2 matches 11 bases. This CDR3 has 14 amino acids. Germline V lookup: CDR1 MDHEN, CDR2 SYDVKM. V lost 2 bases to trimming and J lost 6 bases; unmatched junction nucleotides: 3.

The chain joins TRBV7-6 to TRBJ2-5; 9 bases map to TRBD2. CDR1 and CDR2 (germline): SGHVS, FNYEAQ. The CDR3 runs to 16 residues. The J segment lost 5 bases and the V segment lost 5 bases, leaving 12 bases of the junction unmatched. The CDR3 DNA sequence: TGTGCCAGCAGCCGAGGGGTAGCGGGAGTTTCGGAGACCCAGTACTTC. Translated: CASSRGVAGVSETQYF.

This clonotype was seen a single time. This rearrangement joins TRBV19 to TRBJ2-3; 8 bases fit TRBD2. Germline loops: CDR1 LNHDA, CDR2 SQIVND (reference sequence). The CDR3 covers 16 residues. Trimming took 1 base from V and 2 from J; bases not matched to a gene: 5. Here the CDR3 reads CASSIGTSGYTDTQYF. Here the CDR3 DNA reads TGTGCCAGTAGTATAGGAACTAGCGGATACACAGATACGCAGTATTTT.

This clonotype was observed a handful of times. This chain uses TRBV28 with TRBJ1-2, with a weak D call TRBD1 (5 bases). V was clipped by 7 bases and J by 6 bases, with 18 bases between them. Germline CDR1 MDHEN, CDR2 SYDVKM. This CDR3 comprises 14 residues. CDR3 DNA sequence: TGTGCCAGCACCCCCAGGCGGGGCGGGGATGGCTACACCTTC. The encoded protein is CASTPRRGGDGYTF.

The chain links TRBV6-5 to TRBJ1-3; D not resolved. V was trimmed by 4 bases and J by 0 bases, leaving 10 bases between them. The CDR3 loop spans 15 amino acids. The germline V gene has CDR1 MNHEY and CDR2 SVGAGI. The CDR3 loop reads CASSSPGYSGNTIYF. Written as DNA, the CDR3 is TGTGCCAGCAGTTCCCCGGGATACTCTGGAAACACCATATATTTT.

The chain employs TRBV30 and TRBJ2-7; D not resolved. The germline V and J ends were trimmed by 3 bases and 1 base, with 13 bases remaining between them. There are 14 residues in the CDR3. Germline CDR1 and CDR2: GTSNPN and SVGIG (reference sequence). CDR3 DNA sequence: TGTGCCTGGAGCCAAGGAGCTAGATCCTACGAGCAGTACTTC. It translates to CAWSQGARSYEQYF.

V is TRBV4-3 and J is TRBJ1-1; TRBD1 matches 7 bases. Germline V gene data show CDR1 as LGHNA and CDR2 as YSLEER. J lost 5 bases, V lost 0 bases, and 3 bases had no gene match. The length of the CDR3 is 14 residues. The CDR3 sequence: CASSQEPGGTEAFF. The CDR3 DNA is TGCGCCAGCAGCCAAGAACCAGGGGGGACTGAAGCTTTCTTT.

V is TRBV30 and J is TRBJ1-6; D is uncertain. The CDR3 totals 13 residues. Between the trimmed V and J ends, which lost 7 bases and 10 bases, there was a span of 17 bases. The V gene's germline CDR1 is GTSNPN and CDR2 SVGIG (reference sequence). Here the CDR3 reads CASITITGSPLHF. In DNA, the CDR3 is TGTGCCTCCATTACTATAACGGGGTCACCCCTCCACTTT.

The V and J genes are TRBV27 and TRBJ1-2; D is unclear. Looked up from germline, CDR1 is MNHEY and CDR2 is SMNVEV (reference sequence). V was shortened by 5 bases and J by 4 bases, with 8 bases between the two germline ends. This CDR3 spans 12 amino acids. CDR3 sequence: CASSVKGYGYTF. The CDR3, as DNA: TGTGCCAGCAGTGTTAAGGGCTATGGCTACACCTTC.

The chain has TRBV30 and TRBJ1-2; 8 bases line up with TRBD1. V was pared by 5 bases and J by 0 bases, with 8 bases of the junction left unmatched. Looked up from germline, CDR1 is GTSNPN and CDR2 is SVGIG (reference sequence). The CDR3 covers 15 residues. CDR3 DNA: TGTGCCTGGGGGACGTCACAGGGGGCTAACTATGGCTACACCTTC. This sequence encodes CAWGTSQGANYGYTF.

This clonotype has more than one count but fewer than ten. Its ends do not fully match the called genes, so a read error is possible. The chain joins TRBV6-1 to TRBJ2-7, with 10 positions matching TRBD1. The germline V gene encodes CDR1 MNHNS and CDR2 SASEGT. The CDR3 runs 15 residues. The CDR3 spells CASIEGDRGSYEQYF. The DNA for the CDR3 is TGTGCCAGCATTGAAGGGGACAGGGGTTCCTACGAGCAGTACTTC.

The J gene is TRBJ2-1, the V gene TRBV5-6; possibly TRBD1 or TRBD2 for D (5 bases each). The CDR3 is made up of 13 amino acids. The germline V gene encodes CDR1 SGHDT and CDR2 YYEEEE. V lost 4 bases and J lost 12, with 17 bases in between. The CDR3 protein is CASSPGTSLAQFF. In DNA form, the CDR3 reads TGTGCCAGCAGCCCCGGGACGTCCCTGGCGCAGTTCTTC.

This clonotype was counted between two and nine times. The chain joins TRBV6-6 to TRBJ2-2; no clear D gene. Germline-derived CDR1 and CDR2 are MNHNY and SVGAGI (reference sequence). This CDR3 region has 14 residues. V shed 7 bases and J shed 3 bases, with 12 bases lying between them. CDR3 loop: CASKSPADTGELFF. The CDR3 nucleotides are TGTGCCAGCAAGAGTCCCGCGGACACCGGGGAGCTGTTTTTT.

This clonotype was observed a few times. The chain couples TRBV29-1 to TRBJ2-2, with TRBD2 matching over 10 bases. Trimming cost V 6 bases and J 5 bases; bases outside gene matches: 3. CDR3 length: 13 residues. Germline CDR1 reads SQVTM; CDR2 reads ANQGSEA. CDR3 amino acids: CSVGTSVTGELFF. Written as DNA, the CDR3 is TGCAGCGTCGGGACTAGCGTTACCGGGGAGCTGTTTTTT.

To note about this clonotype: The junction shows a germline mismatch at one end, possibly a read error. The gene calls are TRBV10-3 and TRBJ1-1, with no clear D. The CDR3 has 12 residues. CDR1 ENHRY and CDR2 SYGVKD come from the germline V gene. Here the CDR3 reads CAISLDGSEAVF. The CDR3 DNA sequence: TGTGCCATCAGCCTTGATGGCTCTGAAGCTGTCTTT.